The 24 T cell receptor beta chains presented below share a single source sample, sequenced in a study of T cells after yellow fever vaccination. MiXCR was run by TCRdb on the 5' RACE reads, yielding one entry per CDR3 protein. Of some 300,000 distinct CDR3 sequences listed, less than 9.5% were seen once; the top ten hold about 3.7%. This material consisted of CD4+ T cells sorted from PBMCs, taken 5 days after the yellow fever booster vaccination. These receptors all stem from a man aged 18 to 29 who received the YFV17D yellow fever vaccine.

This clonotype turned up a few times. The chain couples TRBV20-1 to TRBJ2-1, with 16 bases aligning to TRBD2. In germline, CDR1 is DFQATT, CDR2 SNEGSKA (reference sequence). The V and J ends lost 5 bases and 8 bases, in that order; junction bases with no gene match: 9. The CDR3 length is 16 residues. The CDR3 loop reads CSAAPLGTSGGDEQFF. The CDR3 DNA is TGCAGTGCTGCACCTCTAGGGACTAGCGGGGGGGATGAGCAGTTCTTC.

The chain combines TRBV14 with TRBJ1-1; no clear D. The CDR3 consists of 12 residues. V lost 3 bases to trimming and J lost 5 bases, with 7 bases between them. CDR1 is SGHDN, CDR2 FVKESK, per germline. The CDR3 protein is CASSQERTEAFF. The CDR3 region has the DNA TGTGCCAGCAGCCAGGAACGGACTGAAGCTTTCTTT.

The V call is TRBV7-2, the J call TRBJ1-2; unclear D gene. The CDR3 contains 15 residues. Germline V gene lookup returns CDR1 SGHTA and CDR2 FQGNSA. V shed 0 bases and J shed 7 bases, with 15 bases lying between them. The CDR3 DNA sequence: TGTGCCAGCAGCTTAGCTTCTATGGGTTCGCCTGGCTACACCTTC. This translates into CASSLASMGSPGYTF.

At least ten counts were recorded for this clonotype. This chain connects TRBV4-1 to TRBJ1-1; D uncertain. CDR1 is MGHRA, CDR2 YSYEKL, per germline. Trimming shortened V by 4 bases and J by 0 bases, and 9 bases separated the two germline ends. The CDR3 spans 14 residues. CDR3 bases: TGCGCCAGCAGCCTTCTAGGGATGAACACTGAAGCTTTCTTT. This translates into CASSLLGMNTEAFF.

The CDR3 reads CASSQVIDRKAFF. Here the CDR3 DNA reads TGTGCCAGCAGTCAAGTAATCGACAGAAAAGCTTTCTTT. V and J are TRBV6-5 and TRBJ1-1, with D perhaps matching TRBD1 (5 bases). Trimming took 5 bases from V and 9 from J, leaving 16 bases between them. The CDR3 has 13 residues. Germline V CDR1 and CDR2: MNHEY, SVGAGI.

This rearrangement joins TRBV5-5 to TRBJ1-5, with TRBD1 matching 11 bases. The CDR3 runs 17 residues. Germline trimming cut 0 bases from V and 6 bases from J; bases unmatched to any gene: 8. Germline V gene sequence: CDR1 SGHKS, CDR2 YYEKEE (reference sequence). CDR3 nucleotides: TGTGCCAGCAGCTTGGGGACAGGGGGCGCGTATAGTCAGCCCCAGCATTTT. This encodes CASSLGTGGAYSQPQHF.

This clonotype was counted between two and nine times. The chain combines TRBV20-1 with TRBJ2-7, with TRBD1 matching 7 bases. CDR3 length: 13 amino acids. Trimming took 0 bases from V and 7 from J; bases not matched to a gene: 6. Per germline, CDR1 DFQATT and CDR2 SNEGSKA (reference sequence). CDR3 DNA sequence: TGCAGTGCTAGAGATCTAAGGGGGCATGAGCAGTACTTC. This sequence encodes CSARDLRGHEQYF.

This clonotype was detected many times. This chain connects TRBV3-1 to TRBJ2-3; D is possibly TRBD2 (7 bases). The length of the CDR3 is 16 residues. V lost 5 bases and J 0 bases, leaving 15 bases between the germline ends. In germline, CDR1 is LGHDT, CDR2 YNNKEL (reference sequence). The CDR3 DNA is TGTGCCAGCAGCAAGAGGGGGGGATCCAGCACAGATACGCAGTATTTT. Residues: CASSKRGGSSTDTQYF.

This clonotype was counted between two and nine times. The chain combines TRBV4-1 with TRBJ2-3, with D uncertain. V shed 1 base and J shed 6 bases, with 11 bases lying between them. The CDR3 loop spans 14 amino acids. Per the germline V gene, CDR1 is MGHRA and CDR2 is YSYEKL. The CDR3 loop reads CASSQANGGDTQYF. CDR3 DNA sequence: TGCGCCAGCAGCCAAGCGAATGGTGGGGATACGCAGTATTTT.

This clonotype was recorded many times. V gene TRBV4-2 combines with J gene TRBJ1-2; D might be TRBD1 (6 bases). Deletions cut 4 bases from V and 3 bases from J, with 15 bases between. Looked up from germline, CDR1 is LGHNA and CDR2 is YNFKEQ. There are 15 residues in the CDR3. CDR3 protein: CASSPRQELHYGYTF. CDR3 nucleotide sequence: TGTGCCAGCAGCCCCCGACAGGAACTTCACTATGGCTACACCTTC.

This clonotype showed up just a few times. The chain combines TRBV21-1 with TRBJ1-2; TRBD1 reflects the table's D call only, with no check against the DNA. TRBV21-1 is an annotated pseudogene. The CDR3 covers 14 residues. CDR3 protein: CASSKGSGNYGYTF. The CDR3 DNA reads TGTGCCAGCAGCAAAGGGTCCGGGAACTATGGCTACACCTTC.

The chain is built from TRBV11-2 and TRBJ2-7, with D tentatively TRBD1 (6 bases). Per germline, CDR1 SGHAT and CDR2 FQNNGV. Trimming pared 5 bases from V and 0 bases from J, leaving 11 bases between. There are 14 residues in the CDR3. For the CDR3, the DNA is TGTGCCAGCAGCCGGGGACACAGCTCCTACGAGCAGTACTTC. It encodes CASSRGHSSYEQYF.

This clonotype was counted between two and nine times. The DNA for the CDR3 is TGTGCCAGCAGTGAACCAGCGGGGGGGCCTAGGGAGACCCAGTACTTC. Translated, it gives CASSEPAGGPRETQYF. The chain carries TRBV2 and TRBJ2-5; 10 bases align to TRBD2. Germline lookup yields CDR1 SNHLY and CDR2 FYNNEI. Trimming at V came to 2 bases and at J to 5 bases, leaving 8 bases not matched to a gene. The CDR3 spans 16 residues.

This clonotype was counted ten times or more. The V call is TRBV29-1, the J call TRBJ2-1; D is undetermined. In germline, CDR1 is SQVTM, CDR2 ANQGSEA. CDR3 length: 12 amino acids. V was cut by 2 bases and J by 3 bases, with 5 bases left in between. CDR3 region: CSVEIGYNEQFF. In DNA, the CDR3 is TGCAGCGTTGAAATAGGCTACAATGAGCAGTTCTTC.

CDR3 loop: CASSYKGTNTEAFF. In DNA, the CDR3 is TGTGCCAGCAGTTACAAGGGGACGAACACTGAAGCTTTCTTT. J is TRBJ1-1 and V is TRBV6-5, with a tentative D call TRBD1 (5 bases). CDR1 and CDR2 from the germline V gene are MNHEY and SVGAGI. The V and J ends lost 2 bases and 1 base respectively, with 8 bases between them. This CDR3 has 14 residues.

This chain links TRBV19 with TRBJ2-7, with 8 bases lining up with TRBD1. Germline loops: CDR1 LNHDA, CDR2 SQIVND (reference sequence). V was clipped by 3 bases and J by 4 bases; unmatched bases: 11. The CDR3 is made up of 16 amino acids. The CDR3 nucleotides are TGTGCCAGTAGTATGTATTATGCGGACAGGGAGTACGAGCAGTACTTC. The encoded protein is CASSMYYADREYEQYF.

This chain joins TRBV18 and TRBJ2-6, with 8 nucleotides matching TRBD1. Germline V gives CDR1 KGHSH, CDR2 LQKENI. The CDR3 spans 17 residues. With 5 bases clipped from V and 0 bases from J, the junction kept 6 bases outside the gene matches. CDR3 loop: CASSFGQGHSGANVLTF. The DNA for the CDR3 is TGTGCCAGCTCATTCGGACAGGGCCACTCTGGGGCCAACGTCCTGACTTTC.

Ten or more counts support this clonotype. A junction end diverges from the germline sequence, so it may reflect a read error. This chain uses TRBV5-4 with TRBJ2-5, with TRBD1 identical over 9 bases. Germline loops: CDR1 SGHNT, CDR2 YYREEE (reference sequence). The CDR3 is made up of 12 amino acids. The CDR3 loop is CASSLNRDRVFF. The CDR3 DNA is TGTGCCAGCAGCTTGAACCGGGACAGGGTGTTCTTC.

Here the CDR3 reads CASSLSQGNQPQHF. The CDR3 region has the DNA TGTGCCAGCAGCTTGAGTCAGGGTAACCAGCCCCAGCATTTT. V usage is TRBV5-5 and J usage is TRBJ1-5, with D tentatively TRBD1 (5 bases). The CDR3 length is 14 residues. Trimming pared 1 base from V and 7 bases from J, leaving 12 bases between. CDR1 is SGHKS, CDR2 YYEKEE, per germline (reference sequence).

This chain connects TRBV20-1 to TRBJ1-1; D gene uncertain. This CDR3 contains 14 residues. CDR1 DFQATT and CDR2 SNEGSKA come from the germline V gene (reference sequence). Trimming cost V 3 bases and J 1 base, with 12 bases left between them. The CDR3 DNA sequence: TGCAGTGCTAGCAAGCCCACCACGAACACTGAAGCTTTCTTT. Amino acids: CSASKPTTNTEAFF.

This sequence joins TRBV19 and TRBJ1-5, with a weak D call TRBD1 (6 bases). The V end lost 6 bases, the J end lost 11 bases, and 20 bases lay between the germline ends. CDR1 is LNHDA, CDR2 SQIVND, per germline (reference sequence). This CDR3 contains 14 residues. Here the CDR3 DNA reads TGTGCCAGTAGGCCCGGGGGGGCCGTTCGAGCCCAGCATTTT. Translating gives CASRPGGAVRAQHF.

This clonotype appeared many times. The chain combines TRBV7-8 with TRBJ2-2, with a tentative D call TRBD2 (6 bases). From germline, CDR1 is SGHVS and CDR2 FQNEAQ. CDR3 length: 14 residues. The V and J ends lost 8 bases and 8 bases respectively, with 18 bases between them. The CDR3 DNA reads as TGTGCCAGCCGAAGCCGGACTAACGTGGGGGAGCTGTTTTTT. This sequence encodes CASRSRTNVGELFF. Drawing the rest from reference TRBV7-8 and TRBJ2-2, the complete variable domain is GAGVSQSPRYKVAKRGQDVALRCDPISGHVSLFWYQQALGQGPEFLTYFQNEAQLDKSGLPSDRFFAERPEGSVSTLKIQRTQQEDSAVYLCASRSRTNVGELFFGEGSRLTVL.

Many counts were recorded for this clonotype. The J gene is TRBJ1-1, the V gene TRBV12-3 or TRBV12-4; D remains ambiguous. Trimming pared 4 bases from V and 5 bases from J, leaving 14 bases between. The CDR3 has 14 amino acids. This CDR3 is CASSYKVVGTEAFF. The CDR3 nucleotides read TGTGCCAGCAGTTATAAGGTCGTGGGAACTGAAGCTTTCTTT.

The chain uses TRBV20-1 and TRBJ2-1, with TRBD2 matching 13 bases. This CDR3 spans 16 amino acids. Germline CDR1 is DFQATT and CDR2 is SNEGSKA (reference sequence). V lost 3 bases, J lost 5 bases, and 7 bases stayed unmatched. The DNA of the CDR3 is TGCAGTGCTAGTTCTTTGGGACTAGCGGGGAACAATGAGCAGTTCTTC. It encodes CSASSLGLAGNNEQFF.